A single sample gave rise to the 10 T cell receptor beta chains below, sequenced in a study of persistence of HIV-infected CD4 T cells. The immunoSEQ assay was version 4, run in survey mode. The protocol was immunoSEQ multiplex PCR, while the TCRdb copy is restricted to in-frame clones and leaves out a portion. The sample lists about 46,000 clones, 90% occurring once. Antigens for these TCRs are unknown. Anti-CD3/anti-CD28 beads served as a nonspecific positive control stimulus. Sorting of responding CD4+ T cells relied on upregulated CD40 ligand together with CD69. The specimen was CD4+ T cells sorted from PBMCs after approximately 20-hour stimulation, collected from a patient who received antiretroviral therapy. Every receptor here comes from an adult woman with HIV who was CMV-seropositive.

The rearrangement joins TRBV5-4 to TRBJ1-1; D may be TRBD1 (6 bases). The CDR3 spans 17 residues. The germline V gene encodes CDR1 SGHNT and CDR2 YYREEE (reference sequence). V was shortened by 7 bases and J by 5 bases, with 27 bases between the two germline ends. This CDR3 reads CASGDPIRGAGVTEAFF. DNA for the CDR3: TGTGCCAGCGGCGACCCTATCCGGGGGGCAGGGGTAACTGAAGCTTTCTTT.

This clone has a single count. The V and J genes are TRBV12-5 and TRBJ2-1; 8 nucleotides match TRBD1. The germline V gene encodes CDR1 LGHNT and CDR2 FRNRAP. After removal of 1 base from V and 4 bases from J, the junction contained 6 bases not matched to a gene. This CDR3 has 16 amino acids. The chain's CDR3 is CASGLAGTGKYNEQFF. DNA of the CDR3: TGTGCTAGTGGTTTGGCTGGGACAGGAAAGTACAATGAGCAGTTCTTC.

The rearrangement links TRBV28 to TRBJ2-1; the match to TRBD2 covers 10 bases. This CDR3 spans 15 amino acids. The germline CDR1 and CDR2 sequences are MDHEN and SYDVKM. Germline trimming cut 4 bases from V and 7 bases from J; bases unmatched to any gene: 7. The CDR3 DNA sequence: TGTGCCAGCAGTTCCCTAGCGGGAGTTCTAAATGAGCAGTTCTTC. Protein: CASSSLAGVLNEQFF.

V usage is TRBV7-2 and J usage is TRBJ2-3; D unclear. This CDR3 spans 16 amino acids. Trimming took off 5 bases at V and 0 bases at J, with 15 bases between the two ends. Germline lookup yields CDR1 SGHTA and CDR2 FQGNSA. CDR3 sequence: CASSPQTTASTDTQYF. DNA of the CDR3: TGTGCCAGCAGCCCACAGACGACCGCTAGCACAGATACGCAGTATTTT.

This chain connects TRBV7-2 to TRBJ2-1, with 8 nucleotides matching TRBD2. This CDR3 is built from 14 residues. Trimming cost V 7 bases and J 9 bases; bases outside gene matches: 11. The V gene's germline CDR1 is SGHTA and CDR2 FQGNSA. CDR3 protein: CASKSGTSRGEQFF. The CDR3 DNA follows: TGTGCCAGCAAATCCGGGACTAGTAGGGGTGAGCAGTTCTTC.

The rearrangement links TRBV7-6 to TRBJ2-2; D unresolved. Trimming stripped 4 bases from V and 6 bases from J, with 9 bases between. The CDR3 runs to 13 residues. The germline V gene has CDR1 SGHVS and CDR2 FNYEAQ. CDR3 residues: CASSSEVSGELFF. CDR3 DNA sequence: TGTGCCAGCAGCTCCGAAGTTTCCGGGGAGCTGTTTTTT.

The chain couples TRBV6-5 to TRBJ1-1; TRBD1 matches at 12 bases. V gave up 2 bases and J gave up 9 bases; unmatched junction bases: 10. Looked up from germline, CDR1 is MNHEY and CDR2 is SVGAGI. The CDR3 extends over 16 amino acids. CDR3 loop: CASSYRPGQGADKAFF. CDR3 bases: TGTGCCAGCAGTTACCGACCGGGACAGGGGGCCGATAAAGCTTTCTTT.

The chain carries TRBV24-1 and TRBJ2-3; 9 bases agree with TRBD2. Losses at the gene ends were 1 base for V and 1 base for J; bases not matched to a gene: 8. The CDR3 loop spans 18 amino acids. The germline V gene encodes CDR1 KGHDR and CDR2 SFDVKD. DNA of the CDR3: TGTGCCACCAGTGATTTCGAGGGCGGGAGGGTTGGCACAGATACGCAGTATTTT. Protein: CATSDFEGGRVGTDTQYF.

This sequence joins TRBV24-1 and TRBJ2-7; 7 nucleotides line up with TRBD1. The CDR3 is 13 amino acids. Trimming took 8 bases from V and 0 from J; bases not matched to a gene: 3. The germline V gene encodes CDR1 KGHDR and CDR2 SFDVKD. The CDR3, as DNA: TGTGCCACCACCTGGGACAGCTCCTACGAGCAGTACTTC. Encoded protein: CATTWDSSYEQYF.

CDR3 sequence: CATSATSGTGGAPGELFF. The CDR3 coding sequence is TGTGCCACCAGTGCTACCTCCGGGACAGGGGGCGCCCCCGGGGAGCTGTTTTTT. The chain uses TRBV24-1 and TRBJ2-2, with 12 nucleotides matching TRBD1. V dropped 5 bases and J dropped 6; count of bases not matched to a gene: 12. This CDR3 has 18 residues. CDR1 is KGHDR and CDR2 is SFDVKD in the germline V gene.